This T cell receptor beta chain was obtained from a study of blood T cells in healthy people across ages. Study-wide results and limits: PBMCs that were unsorted prevented a conclusive naive versus antigen-experienced comparison. TCR beta diversity per million T cells fell roughly linearly with age.

As for this clonotype: What it binds is unknown.

It was with a sample-barcoded 5' primer and a J-beta primer mix that a second PCR of roughly 6 to 11 cycles was run. There were at least 2.5 million CDR3-containing paired-end reads obtained from each sample. TCRdb reanalysed the 5' RACE reads using MiXCR and keeps one entry per CDR3 protein. The repertoire holds about 760,000 distinct CDR3 sequences, with around three fifths as singletons. Deletions cut 2 bases from V and 6 bases from J, with 23 bases between. Germline CDR1 SGHAT, CDR2 FQNNGV. The CDR3 loop spans 19 amino acids. The sequenced material came from blood. The receptor comes from a man in his forties in good health. This rearrangement joins TRBV11-2 to TRBJ1-6; TRBD1 might be the D (6 bases). CDR3 amino acids: CASSLTRAVGGVLNSPLHF. The CDR3 coding sequence is TGTGCCAGCAGCTTAACTCGTGCTGTAGGGGGTGTCCTTAATTCACCCCTCCACTTT.